This TCR beta chain was documented in a study of cytotoxic CD8 clonotypes in ibrutinib-treated CLL. Whole-study results and caveats: Higher circulating CD8+ T-cell counts strongly accompanied higher baseline clonality, above age-matched healthy donors. Public clonotypes occurred uncommonly; on treatment, they contracted or remained stable.

The assay was immunoSEQ multiplex PCR, and TCRdb's table has in-frame clones only and misses some. Of over 120,000 clones listed, approximately 80% are singletons. TCR beta library input comprised about 1.8 micrograms of genomic DNA from cryopreserved PBMCs. To note about this clone: The antigen is unknown.

The CDR3 loop spans 19 amino acids. V was pared by 6 bases and J by 3 bases, with 20 bases of the junction left unmatched. Germline-derived CDR1 and CDR2 are LGHNT and FRNRAP. This clonotype was sampled from a human donor with chronic lymphocytic leukemia. The rearrangement links TRBV12-5 to TRBJ1-5, with 7 bases lining up with TRBD1. The sample consisted of PBMCs, taken after 36 months of ibrutinib treatment. In DNA form, the CDR3 reads TGTGCTAGTGGCGTTAAACCGGGACAGCCCCCGGGTTTCAATCAGCCCCAGCATTTT. Residues: CASGVKPGQPPGFNQPQHF.